These T cell receptor beta chains were read from a single sample in a study of cytotoxic CD8 clonotypes in ibrutinib-treated CLL. Assay: immunoSEQ multiplex PCR; the TCRdb copy retains only in-frame clones and omits some. The table includes approximately 330,000 clones, 80% detected once. The sequences come from PBMCs, collected before ibrutinib treatment. Source of these receptors: a human donor with chronic lymphocytic leukemia. CDR3s include the opening cysteine and the closing phenylalanine or tryptophan. D genes are given only for firm matches. Clone size is given for some rows only: seen once, a few or many times, or a class if the clone is expanded.

D gene	J gene	V gene	clone size	CDR3 protein	CDR3 DNA
.	TRBJ1-2	TRBV18	.	CASSPNTSGSGYTF	TGTGCCAGCTCACCCAATACTTCAGGGAGCGGCTACACCTTC
.	TRBJ1-5	TRBV30	few	CAWSVGRQLNQPQHF	TGTGCCTGGAGTGTAGGCAGACAACTTAATCAGCCCCAGCATTTT
.	TRBJ2-3	TRBV27	.	CASSLNRDAWGTDTQYF	TGTGCCAGCAGTTTAAACCGGGACGCTTGGGGCACAGATACGCAGTATTTT
.	TRBJ1-2	TRBV13	.	CASSALQAAGYGYTF	TGTGCCAGCAGCGCGCTACAGGCGGCTGGCTATGGCTACACCTTC
TRBD2	TRBJ2-7	TRBV7-2	few	CASSLSGGLFYEQYF	TGTGCCAGCAGCTTATCGGGGGGTCTCTTCTACGAGCAGTACTTC
TRBD2	TRBJ2-1	TRBV7-8	.	CASSLSGGPHNEQFF	TGTGCCAGCAGCTTGTCGGGAGGGCCCCACAATGAGCAGTTCTTC
.	TRBJ1-2	TRBV4-3	.	CASSQETTNYGYTF	TGCGCCAGCAGCCAAGAGACAACTAACTATGGCTACACCTTC
.	TRBJ2-3	TRBV7-3	.	CASSLGGINTDTQYF	TGTGCCAGCAGCTTAGGAGGGATCAACACAGATACGCAGTATTTT
.	TRBJ1-1	TRBV27	few	CASSPRTGNTEAFF	TGTGCCAGCAGTCCGCGGACGGGGAACACTGAAGCTTTCTTT
.	TRBJ2-3	TRBV18	.	CASSNPNTDTQYF	TGTGCCAGCTCTAACCCCAACACAGATACGCAGTATTTT
.	TRBJ1-3	TRBV9	.	CASSPSTGGAAISGNTIYF	TGTGCCAGCAGCCCCTCTACTGGGGGGGCTGCGATCTCTGGAAACACCATATATTTT
.	TRBJ1-1	TRBV7-6	.	CASSIMGGAEAFF	TGTGCCAGCAGCATAATGGGGGGGGCTGAAGCTTTCTTT
.	TRBJ2-3	TRBV11-2	.	CASSLGPGGGTDTQYF	TGTGCCAGCAGCTTAGGTCCGGGGGGCGGTACAGATACGCAGTATTTT
TRBD1	TRBJ1-2	TRBV4-3	.	CASGRGQGGGYTF	TGCGCCAGCGGTCGGGGACAGGGCGGTGGCTACACCTTC
.	TRBJ1-1	TRBV4-3	.	CASSQEAGILNTEAFF	TGCGCCAGCAGCCAAGAGGCCGGGATACTGAACACTGAAGCTTTCTTT
TRBD2	TRBJ2-7	TRBV28	.	CASSFLAGLYEQYF	TGTGCCAGCAGTTTCCTAGCGGGACTCTACGAGCAGTACTTC
TRBD2	TRBJ2-7	TRBV9	.	CASSVGPDGTSANHEQYF	TGTGCCAGCAGCGTAGGGCCGGATGGGACTAGCGCTAACCACGAGCAGTACTTC
.	TRBJ2-7	TRBV6-6	few	CASTGDRVYEQYF	TGTGCCAGCACCGGGGACCGCGTCTACGAGCAGTACTTC
.	TRBJ1-1	TRBV7-6	once	CASSFGGKHTEAFF	TGTGCCAGCAGCTTTGGGGGAAAGCACACTGAAGCTTTCTTT
TRBD2	TRBJ2-2	TRBV29-1	.	CSVISGSNTGELFF	TGCAGCGTCATTAGCGGGAGTAACACCGGGGAGCTGTTTTTT
TRBD1	TRBJ1-1	TRBV11-3	.	CASSSGQANTEAFF	TGTGCCAGCAGCAGTGGACAGGCGAACACTGAAGCTTTCTTT
.	TRBJ1-5	TRBV27	few	CASSFTGGTQPQHF	TGTGCCAGCAGTTTTACGGGGGGCACTCAGCCCCAGCATTTT
TRBD2	TRBJ2-5	TRBV30	.	CAWSGGLAGGETQYF	TGTGCCTGGAGTGGGGGGCTAGCGGGAGGAGAGACCCAGTACTTC
.	TRBJ1-1	TRBV6-6	.	CASSYSAANTEAFF	TGTGCCAGCAGTTACTCGGCAGCTAACACTGAAGCTTTCTTT
TRBD1	TRBJ2-3	TRBV19	.	CASSIDGTGQGDTQYF	TGTGCCAGTAGTATAGACGGGACAGGGCAAGGGGATACGCAGTATTTT
.	TRBJ2-7	TRBV5-4	.	CASSFGRNYEQYF	TGTGCCAGCAGCTTTGGACGGAACTACGAGCAGTACTTC
.	TRBJ1-1	TRBV6-4	few	CASSDAVGDTEAFF	TGTGCCAGCAGTGACGCGGTTGGGGACACTGAAGCTTTCTTT
.	TRBJ1-2	TRBV19	.	CASSKAWGRESGYTF	TGTGCCAGTAGTAAGGCATGGGGCAGGGAATCTGGCTACACCTTC
TRBD1	TRBJ1-2	TRBV2	.	CASSEAPTGVGYTF	TGTGCCAGCAGTGAAGCCCCGACAGGGGTTGGCTACACCTTC
.	TRBJ2-5	TRBV19	.	CASKGSRADQETQYF	TGTGCCAGTAAGGGGAGCAGGGCAGACCAAGAGACCCAGTACTTC
TRBD1	TRBJ2-5	TRBV5-8	.	CASTPRGVQGETQYF	TGTGCCAGCACCCCCCGGGGCGTACAGGGGGAGACCCAGTACTTC
.	TRBJ2-5	TRBV30	.	CAWSVLRDRYF	TGTGCCTGGAGTGTACTCAGGGATCGGTACTTC
.	TRBJ2-2	TRBV11-2	.	CASSLLILGELFF	TGTGCCAGCAGCTTACTTATCCTGGGGGAGCTGTTTTTT
TRBD1	TRBJ1-5	TRBV28	.	CASSRPQGRNQPQHF	TGTGCCAGCAGTAGACCACAGGGGCGCAATCAGCCCCAGCATTTT
TRBD1	TRBJ1-4	TRBV5-4	.	CASSRQGGDEKLFF	TGTGCCAGCAGCAGACAGGGAGGGGATGAAAAACTGTTTTTT
.	TRBJ1-2	TRBV25-1	.	CASSDRLNYGYTF	TGTGCCAGCAGCGACAGACTCAACTATGGCTACACCTTC
.	TRBJ1-2	TRBV7-9	.	CASSPSRNYGYTF	TGTGCCAGCAGCCCCAGTCGGAACTATGGCTACACCTTC
.	TRBJ2-1	TRBV30	.	CAWSLQGAAYNEQFF	TGTGCCTGGAGTCTCCAAGGAGCCGCATACAATGAGCAGTTCTTC
.	TRBJ2-2	TRBV7-7	.	CASSGRTNTGELFF	TGTGCTAGCAGCGGCAGGACGAACACCGGGGAGCTGTTTTTT
.	TRBJ2-7	TRBV18	.	CASSPNVFQRVTYEQYF	TGTGCCAGCTCACCCAATGTTTTCCAGCGGGTGACCTACGAGCAGTACTTC
.	TRBJ1-1	TRBV7-3	few	CASSFSGDPEAFF	TGTGCCAGCAGCTTCAGCGGAGACCCTGAAGCTTTCTTT
TRBD1	TRBJ2-7	TRBV25-1	.	CAIGDRGYEQYF	TGTGCGATCGGGGACAGGGGCTACGAGCAGTACTTC
.	TRBJ2-2	TRBV29-1	.	CSVRDPGELFF	TGCAGCGTCAGGGATCCCGGGGAGCTGTTTTTT
TRBD1	TRBJ2-7	TRBV29-1	.	CSVFSGTGTYEQYF	TGCAGCGTTTTTTCCGGGACAGGGACCTACGAGCAGTACTTC